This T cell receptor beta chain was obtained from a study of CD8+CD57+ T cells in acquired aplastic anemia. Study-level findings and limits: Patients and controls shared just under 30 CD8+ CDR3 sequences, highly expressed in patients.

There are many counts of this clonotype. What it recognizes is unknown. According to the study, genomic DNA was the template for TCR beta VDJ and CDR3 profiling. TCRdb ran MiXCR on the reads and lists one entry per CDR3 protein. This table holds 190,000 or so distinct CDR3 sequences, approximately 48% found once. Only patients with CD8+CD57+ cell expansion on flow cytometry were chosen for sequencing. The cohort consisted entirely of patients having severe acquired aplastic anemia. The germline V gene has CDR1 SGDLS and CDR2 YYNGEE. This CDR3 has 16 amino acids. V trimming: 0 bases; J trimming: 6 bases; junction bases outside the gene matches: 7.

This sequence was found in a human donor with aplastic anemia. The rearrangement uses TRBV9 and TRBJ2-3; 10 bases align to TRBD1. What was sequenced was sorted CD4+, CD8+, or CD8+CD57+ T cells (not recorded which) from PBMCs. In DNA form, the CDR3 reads TGTGCCAGCAGCGTAGGGACAGGGGGGGTGTCGGATACGCAGTATTTT. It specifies CASSVGTGGVSDTQYF.